The present TCR beta chain was sequenced within a study of shared clonotypes between healthy human individuals. Clones were sequenced by immunoSEQ multiplex PCR, and TCRdb holds only the in-frame ones, with some missing. Seen here are about 1.5 million clones, nearly 99% observed once, and the top ten hold roughly 0.45%. Trimming left V 1 base short and J 4 bases short, with 10 bases between. Per the germline V gene, CDR1 is SGHAT and CDR2 is FQNNGV. This CDR3 spans 14 amino acids. Healthy HIV-negative adults without recent acute infections or vaccinations served as donors. Broader study findings: Among the subsets, naive ones generally showed larger estimated richness than memory ones.

To note about this clone: Antigen specificity is unknown.

This receptor was obtained from a man aged 30 to 45 in good health. Input material: naive CD4+ T cells sorted from blood. The subset here: CD45RA+ positively selected. The V and J genes are TRBV11-2 and TRBJ1-2; no firm D call. The CDR3 reads CASSLGGPSYGYTF. CDR3 sequence (DNA): TGTGCCAGCAGCTTAGGCGGACCGTCCTATGGCTACACCTTC.